This note documents a single T cell receptor beta chain sequence. Antigen: not known. The entry originates in a study of cytomegalovirus exposure and HLA in healthy donors. Points from the study as a whole: Earlier analysis looked at TCR beta V segments, and most were productive about 90% or about 30% of the time. There were reportedly fewer N-insertions in an Asian-associated ancestry cluster than the approximately 630-donor mean, in a later analysis.

Primers for the PCR totalled 60 Vbeta and 13 Jbeta. TCRdb's copy holds only in-frame clones and misses some; the assay was immunoSEQ multiplex PCR. Altogether over 150,000 clones are present, approximately 81% being singletons, with the ten largest covering about 1.3%. The CDR3 extends over 18 amino acids. The germline V gene has CDR1 SGHTA and CDR2 FQGNSA. The V segment lost 4 bases and the J segment 1 base; nucleotides outside the gene matches: 11. Sequenced input: PBMCs. V gene TRBV7-2 combines with J gene TRBJ2-4, with TRBD2 matching 9 bases. The receptor was isolated from a man aged 18 to 30 in good health and CMV-seronegative. The CDR3 DNA reads as TGTGCCAGCAGCTGGGGGACTAGCCCCCTCAGGGCCAAAAACATTCAGTACTTC. Translated: CASSWGTSPLRAKNIQYF.